This is a list of T cell receptor beta chains from one sample in a study of blood T cell repertoires in COVID-19. Assay: immunoSEQ multiplex PCR; the TCRdb copy retains only in-frame clones and omits some. The sample comprises tens of thousands of clones, around 80% of which are singletons, and approximately 5.3% rests with the top ten. Sequences were obtained from peripheral blood. The receptors derive from a human donor in a cohort sampled during active COVID-19. The conserved cysteine and the conserved F or W are not part of the CDR3 here. D genes are given only for firm matches.

d_call v_call cdr3_length cdr3_aa
NA TRBV7-7 13 ASSLAVREEQPQH
NA TRBV9 11 ASSVDSRAEAF
TRBD2 TRBV4-1 14 ASSQAPGLGSYEQY
TRBD2 TRBV2 13 ASSAGGLATGELF
NA TRBV5-3 13 ARSLVARENEKLF
TRBD1 TRBV28 11 ASRTGNGYEQY
TRBD1 TRBV5-1 12 ASGRGQGNTEAF
NA TRBV12-2 13 ASRLVGAGVQGYT
TRBD1 TRBV2 12 ASRRQGAQETQY
NA TRBV5-6 12 ASSSLGVPGELF
TRBD2 TRBV18 12 ASSPRGGADTQY
NA TRBV6-5 13 ASRRQRGGNYGYT
TRBD2 TRBV7-9 14 ASSSGLAQSTDTQY
TRBD2 TRBV5-8 13 ASSYGLAGGETQY
NA TRBV3-1/TRBV3-2 14 ASSQSDSRGGEKLF
TRBD1 TRBV2 10 ASREGTVEQY
NA TRBV3-1/TRBV3-2 14 ASRKAGDTSNYGYT
NA TRBV21-1 12 ASSTYPGTYEQY
NA TRBV11-3 11 ASSRTDQETQY
NA TRBV18 10 ASSPASRLLN
NA TRBV3-1/TRBV3-2 11 ASSPGNTYGYT
NA TRBV6-2/TRBV6-3 12 ASSLHESNQPQH
TRBD2 TRBV11-2 17 ASSKLRAQAGGPQDTQY
NA TRBV7-9 12 ASSLGERNYGYT
TRBD1 TRBV5-1 13 ASSLTGTGNSPLH
TRBD1 TRBV15 16 ATSRERDRGSGANVLT
TRBD1 TRBV7-8 13 ATAKGTEGFQPQH
TRBD2 TRBV7-8 12 ASNPLAGEETQY
NA TRBV7-2 12 ASSLEEGRRTQY
TRBD1 TRBV28 12 ATKGQNSYNEQF
TRBD1 TRBV19 10 ASRQGDYGYT
TRBD1 TRBV5-1 14 ASSPAGTEGSGTQY
TRBD1 TRBV5-8 11 ASSRDRGSPLH
NA TRBV6-5 11 ATEYPGSYGYT
NA TRBV4-2 13 ASSQERTGSGELF
TRBD1 TRBV2 12 ASRGGGSTYGYT
NA TRBV14 11 ASSQDLGAEQY
NA TRBV3-1/TRBV3-2 12 ASSRGARSYEQY
TRBD1 TRBV5-1 14 ASSFGTAFLTDTQY
TRBD1 TRBV6-5 12 ASSRDRPTDTQY
TRBD2 TRBV4-1 14 ASSQDGASGGGTQY
NA TRBV27 12 ASIPPDRPYEQY
NA TRBV19 13 ASSSGVRGQETQY
NA TRBV28 11 ASSLRSTDTQY
TRBD1 TRBV7-2 13 ASSTSGTGGGKLF
NA TRBV28 10 ASSPNRRPQH
NA TRBV6-6 11 ATQQGRNTEAF